These 5 T cell receptor beta chains were all obtained from the same sample, sequenced in a study of spatial heterogeneity in lung cancer. Time point of the sample: sample taken at primary tumor resection. Extraction of whole RNA from tumor, nontumor lung or frozen PBMC preceded unsorted sequencing. MiXCR, applied by TCRdb to the 5' RACE reads, yields one record per CDR3 protein. The table shows about 1,100 distinct CDR3 sequences, with roughly 6.7% occurring only once. Sequenced here: normal lung tissue next to the tumor, sampled at surgery. The receptors derive from a male donor with early-stage non-small cell lung cancer.

At least ten counts were recorded for this clonotype. The rearrangement uses TRBV18 and TRBJ1-5, with TRBD1 as a possible D gene (5 bases). CDR1 KGHSH and CDR2 LQKENI come from the germline V gene. Trimming removed 4 bases from V and 7 bases from J, with 17 bases in between. This CDR3 spans 15 amino acids. The CDR3 loop reads CASSLKIGAGQPQHF. The CDR3 DNA follows: TGTGCCAGCTCACTCAAAATAGGGGCAGGACAGCCCCAGCATTTT.

Ten or more counts support this clonotype. This rearrangement joins TRBV7-2 to TRBJ2-5; the D call may be TRBD1 or TRBD2 (5 bases each). The germline gives CDR1 SGHTA, CDR2 FQGNSA. Trimming pared 3 bases from V and 4 bases from J, leaving 9 bases between. This CDR3 spans 13 amino acids. CDR3 nucleotide sequence: TGTGCCAGCAGCTTGGCAGGGAGAGAGACCCAGTACTTC. Protein sequence: CASSLAGRETQYF.

By sample fraction, this clonotype is medium-sized. The gene calls are TRBV24-1 and TRBJ2-3; D tentatively fits TRBD1 or TRBD2 (5 bases each). Germline CDR1 KGHDR, CDR2 SFDVKD. The germline V and J ends were trimmed by 4 bases and 8 bases, with 9 bases remaining between them. The CDR3 extends over 12 amino acids. The CDR3 DNA reads TGTGCCACCAGTGAGTCCGGGACTACGCAGTATTTT. Its translation is CATSESGTTQYF.

There are a few counts of this clonotype. The V call is TRBV9, the J call TRBJ2-6, with no clear D. Per germline, CDR1 SGDLS and CDR2 YYNGEE. Trimming took 1 base from V and 4 from J, leaving 18 bases between them. The CDR3 totals 18 residues. The CDR3 region has the DNA TGTGCCAGCAGCGTAAATCCTTCCATGGAACCCGGGGCCAACGTCCTGACTTTC. This gives the protein CASSVNPSMEPGANVLTF. The full variable domain, in which reference TRBV9 and TRBJ2-6 provide the parts outside the CDR3, is DSGVTQTPKHLITATGQRVTLRCSPRSGDLSVYWYQQSLDQGLQFLIQYYNGEERAKGNILERFSAQQFPDLHSELNLSSLELGDSALYFCASSVNPSMEPGANVLTFGAGSRLTVL.

By share, this clonotype ranks as medium-sized. The gene calls are TRBV6-2 or TRBV6-3 and TRBJ2-3; 12 nucleotides align to TRBD2. This CDR3 is 16 amino acids long. Per germline, CDR1 MNHEY and CDR2 SVGEGT. V lost 4 bases to trimming and J lost 4 bases; unmatched junction nucleotides: 6. In nucleotides, the CDR3 is TGTGCCAGCAGTTCCCTAGCGGGGGGGCCGCCAGATACGCAGTATTTT. This sequence encodes CASSSLAGGPPDTQYF.